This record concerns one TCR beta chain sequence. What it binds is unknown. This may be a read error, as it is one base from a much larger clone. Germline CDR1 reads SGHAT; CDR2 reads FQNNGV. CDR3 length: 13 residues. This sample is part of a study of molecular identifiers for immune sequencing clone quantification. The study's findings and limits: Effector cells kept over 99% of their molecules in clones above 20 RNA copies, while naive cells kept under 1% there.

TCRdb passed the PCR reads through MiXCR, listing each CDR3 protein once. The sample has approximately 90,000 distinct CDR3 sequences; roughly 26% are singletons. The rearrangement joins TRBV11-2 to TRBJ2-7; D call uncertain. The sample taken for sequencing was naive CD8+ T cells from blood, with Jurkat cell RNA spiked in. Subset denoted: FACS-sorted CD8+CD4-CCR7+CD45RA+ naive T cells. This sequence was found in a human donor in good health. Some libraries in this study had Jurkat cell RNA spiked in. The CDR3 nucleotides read TGTGCCAGCAGCTTAACTGCCACCTACGAGCTGTACTTC. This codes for CASSLTATYELYF.